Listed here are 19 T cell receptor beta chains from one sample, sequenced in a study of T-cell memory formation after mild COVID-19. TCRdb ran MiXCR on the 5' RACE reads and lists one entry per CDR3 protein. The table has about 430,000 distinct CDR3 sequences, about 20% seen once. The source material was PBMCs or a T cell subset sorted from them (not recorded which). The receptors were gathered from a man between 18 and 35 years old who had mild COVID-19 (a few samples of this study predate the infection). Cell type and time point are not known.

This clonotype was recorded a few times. The CDR3 DNA reads TGTGCCAGCAGTGGGACAGGGGAGCTGGAGACCCAGTACTTC. It encodes CASSGTGELETQYF. V and J are TRBV6-5 and TRBJ2-5, with 10 bases lining up with TRBD1. Germline loops: CDR1 MNHEY, CDR2 SVGAGI. The CDR3 covers 14 residues. Unmatched junction bases numbered 5, after V lost 5 bases and J lost 5 bases.

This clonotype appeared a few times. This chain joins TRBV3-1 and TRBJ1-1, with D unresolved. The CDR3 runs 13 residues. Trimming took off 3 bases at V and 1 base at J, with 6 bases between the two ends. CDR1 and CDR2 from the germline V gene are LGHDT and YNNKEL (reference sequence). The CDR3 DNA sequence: TGTGCCAGCAGCCACAGACAGAACACTGAAGCTTTCTTT. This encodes CASSHRQNTEAFF. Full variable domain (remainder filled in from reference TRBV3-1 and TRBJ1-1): DTAVSQTPKYLVTQMGNDKSIKCEQNLGHDTMYWYKQDSKKFLKIMFSYNNKELIINETVPNRFSPKSPDKAHLNLHINSLELGDSAVYFCASSHRQNTEAFFGQGTRLTVV.

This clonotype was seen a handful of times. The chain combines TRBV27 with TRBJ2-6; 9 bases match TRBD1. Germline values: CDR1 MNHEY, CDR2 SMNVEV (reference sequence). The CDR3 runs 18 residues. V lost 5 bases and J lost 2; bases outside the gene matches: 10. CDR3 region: CASSLAPGQGPGANVLTF. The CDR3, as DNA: TGTGCCAGCAGTCTAGCGCCGGGACAGGGCCCTGGGGCCAACGTCCTGACTTTC.

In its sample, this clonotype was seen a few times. CDR3 in amino acids: CASSQWDRHTGELFF. The DNA for the CDR3 is TGTGCCAGCAGCCAATGGGACAGACATACCGGGGAGCTGTTTTTT. The chain links TRBV5-6 to TRBJ2-2, with TRBD1 matching over 7 bases. The trim removed 4 bases at V and 5 bases at J, leaving 8 bases unmatched. This CDR3 spans 15 amino acids. Germline-derived CDR1 and CDR2 are SGHDT and YYEEEE.

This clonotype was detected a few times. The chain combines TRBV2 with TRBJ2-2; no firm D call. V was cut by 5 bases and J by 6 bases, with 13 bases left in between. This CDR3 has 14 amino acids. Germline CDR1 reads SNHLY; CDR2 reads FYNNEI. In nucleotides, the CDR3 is TGTGCCAGCAGTTCTCAGTCCGCTGCCGGGGAGCTGTTTTTT. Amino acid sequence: CASSSQSAAGELFF.

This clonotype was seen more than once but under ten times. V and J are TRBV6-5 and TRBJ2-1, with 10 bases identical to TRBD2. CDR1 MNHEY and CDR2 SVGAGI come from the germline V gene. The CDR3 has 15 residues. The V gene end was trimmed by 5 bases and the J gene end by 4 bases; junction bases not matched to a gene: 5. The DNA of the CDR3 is TGTGCCAGCAGTCGCCTAGCGGGGGAGTACAATGAGCAGTTCTTC. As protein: CASSRLAGEYNEQFF.

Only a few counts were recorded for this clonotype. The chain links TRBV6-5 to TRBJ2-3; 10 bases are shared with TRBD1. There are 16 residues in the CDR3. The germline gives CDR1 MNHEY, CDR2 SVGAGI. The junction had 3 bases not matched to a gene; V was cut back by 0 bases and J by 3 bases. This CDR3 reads CASSYSWDRGTDTQYF. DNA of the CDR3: TGTGCCAGCAGTTACTCATGGGACAGGGGTACAGATACGCAGTATTTT.

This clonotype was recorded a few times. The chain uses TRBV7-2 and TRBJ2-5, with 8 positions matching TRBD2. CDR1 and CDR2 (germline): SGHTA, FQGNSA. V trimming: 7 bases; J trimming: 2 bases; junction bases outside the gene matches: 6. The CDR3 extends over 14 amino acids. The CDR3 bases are TGTGCCAGCACCCCGGGGGGGCAACAAGAGACCCAGTACTTC. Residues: CASTPGGQQETQYF. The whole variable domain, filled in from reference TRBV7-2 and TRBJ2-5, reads GAGVSQSPSNKVTEKGKDVELRCDPISGHTALYWYRQSLGQGLEFLIYFQGNSAPDKSGLPSDRFSAERTGGSVSTLTIQRTQQEDSAVYLCASTPGGQQETQYFGPGTRLLVL.

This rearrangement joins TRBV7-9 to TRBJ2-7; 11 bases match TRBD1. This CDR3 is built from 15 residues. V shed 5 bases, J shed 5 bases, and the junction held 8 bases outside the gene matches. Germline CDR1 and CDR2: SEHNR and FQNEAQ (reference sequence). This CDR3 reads CASSDRDRGVHEQYF. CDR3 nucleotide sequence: TGTGCCAGCAGCGACCGGGACAGGGGGGTTCACGAGCAGTACTTC. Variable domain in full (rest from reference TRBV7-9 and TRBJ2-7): DTGVSQNPRHKITKRGQNVTFRCDPISEHNRLYWYRQTLGQGPEFLTYFQNEAQLEKSRLLSDRFSAERPKGSFSTLEIQRTEQGDSAMYLCASSDRDRGVHEQYFGPGTRLTVT.

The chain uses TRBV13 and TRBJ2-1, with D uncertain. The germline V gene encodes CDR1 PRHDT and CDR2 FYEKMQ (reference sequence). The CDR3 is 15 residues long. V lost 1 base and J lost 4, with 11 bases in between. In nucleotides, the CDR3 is TGTGCCAGCAGCTTAGCGGCCTCAGAGTACAATGAGCAGTTCTTC. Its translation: CASSLAASEYNEQFF.

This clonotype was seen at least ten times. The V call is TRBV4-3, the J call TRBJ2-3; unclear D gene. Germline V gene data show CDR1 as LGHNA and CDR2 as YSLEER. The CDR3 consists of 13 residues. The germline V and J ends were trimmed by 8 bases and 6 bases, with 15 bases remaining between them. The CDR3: CASAGAHRDTQYF. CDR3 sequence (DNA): TGCGCCAGCGCCGGTGCCCATCGGGATACGCAGTATTTT.

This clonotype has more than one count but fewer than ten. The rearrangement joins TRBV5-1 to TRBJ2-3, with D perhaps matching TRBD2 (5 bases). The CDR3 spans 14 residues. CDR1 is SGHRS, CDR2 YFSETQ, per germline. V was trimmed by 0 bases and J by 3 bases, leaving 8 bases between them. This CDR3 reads CASSLVVATDTQYF. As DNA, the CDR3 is TGCGCCAGCAGCTTGGTGGTAGCGACAGATACGCAGTATTTT.

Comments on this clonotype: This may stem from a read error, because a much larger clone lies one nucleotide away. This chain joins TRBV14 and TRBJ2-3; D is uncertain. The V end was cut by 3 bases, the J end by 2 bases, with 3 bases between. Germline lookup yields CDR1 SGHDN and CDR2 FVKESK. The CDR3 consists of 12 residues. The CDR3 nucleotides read TGTGCCAGCAGCCACTACACAGATACGCAGTATTTT. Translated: CASSHYTDTQYF. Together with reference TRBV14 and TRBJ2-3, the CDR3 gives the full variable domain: EAGVTQFPSHSVIEKGQTVTLRCDPISGHDNLYWYRRVMGKEIKFLLHFVKESKQDESGMPNNRFLAERTGGTYSTLKVQPAELEDSGVYFCASSHYTDTQYFGPGTRLTVL.

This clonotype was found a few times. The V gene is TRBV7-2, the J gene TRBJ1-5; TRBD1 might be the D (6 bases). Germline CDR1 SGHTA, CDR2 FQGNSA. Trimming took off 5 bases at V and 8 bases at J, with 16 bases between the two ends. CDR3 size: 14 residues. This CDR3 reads CASSLQGHEEPQHF. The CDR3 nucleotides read TGTGCCAGCAGCCTCCAGGGACACGAGGAGCCCCAGCATTTT.

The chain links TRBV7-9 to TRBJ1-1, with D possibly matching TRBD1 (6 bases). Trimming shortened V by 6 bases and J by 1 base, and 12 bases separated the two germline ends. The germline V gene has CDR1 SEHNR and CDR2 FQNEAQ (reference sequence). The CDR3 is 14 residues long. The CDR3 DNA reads TGTGCCAGCAGTTGGGGGGACACGAACACTGAAGCTTTCTTT. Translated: CASSWGDTNTEAFF.

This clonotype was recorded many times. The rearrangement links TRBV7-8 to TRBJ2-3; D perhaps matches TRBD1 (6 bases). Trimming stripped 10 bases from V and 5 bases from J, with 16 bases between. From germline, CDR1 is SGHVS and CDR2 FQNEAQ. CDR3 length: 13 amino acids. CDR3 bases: TGTGCCACAGGGGACGGAGCAAGAGATACGCAGTATTTT. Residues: CATGDGARDTQYF.

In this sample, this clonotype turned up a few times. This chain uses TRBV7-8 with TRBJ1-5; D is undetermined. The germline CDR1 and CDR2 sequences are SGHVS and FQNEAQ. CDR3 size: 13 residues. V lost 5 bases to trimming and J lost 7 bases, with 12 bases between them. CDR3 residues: CASSVGVGQPQHF. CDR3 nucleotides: TGTGCCAGCAGCGTAGGCGTCGGGCAGCCCCAGCATTTT.

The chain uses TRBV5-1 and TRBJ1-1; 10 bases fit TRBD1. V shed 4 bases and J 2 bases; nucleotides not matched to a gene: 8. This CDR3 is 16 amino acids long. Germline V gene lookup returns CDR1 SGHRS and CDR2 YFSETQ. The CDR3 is CASSLLDRGQNTEAFF. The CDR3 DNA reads TGCGCCAGCAGCCTCCTCGACAGGGGGCAAAACACTGAAGCTTTCTTT.

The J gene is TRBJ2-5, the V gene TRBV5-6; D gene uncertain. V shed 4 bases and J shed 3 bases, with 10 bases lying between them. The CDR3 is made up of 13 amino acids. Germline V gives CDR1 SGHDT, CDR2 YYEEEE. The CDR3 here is CASSAEPKETQYF. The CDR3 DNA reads TGTGCCAGCAGCGCGGAACCCAAAGAGACCCAGTACTTC.